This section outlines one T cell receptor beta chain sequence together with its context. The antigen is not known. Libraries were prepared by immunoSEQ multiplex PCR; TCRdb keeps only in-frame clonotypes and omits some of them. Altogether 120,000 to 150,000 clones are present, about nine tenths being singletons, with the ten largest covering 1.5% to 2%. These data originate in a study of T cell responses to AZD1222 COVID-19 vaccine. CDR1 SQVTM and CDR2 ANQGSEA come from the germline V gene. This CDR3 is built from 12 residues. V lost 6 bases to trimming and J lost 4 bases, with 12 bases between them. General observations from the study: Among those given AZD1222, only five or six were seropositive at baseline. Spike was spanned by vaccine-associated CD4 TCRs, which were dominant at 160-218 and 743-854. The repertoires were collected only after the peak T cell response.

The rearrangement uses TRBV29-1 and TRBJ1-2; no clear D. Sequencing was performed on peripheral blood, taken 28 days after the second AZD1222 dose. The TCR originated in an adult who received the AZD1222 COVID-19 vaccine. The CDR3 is CSVVDGPYGYTF. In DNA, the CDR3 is TGCAGCGTCGTAGACGGGCCCTATGGCTACACCTTC.